This TCR beta chain was captured by sequencing in a study of response to subunit inactivated influenza vaccine. The sample holds a few counts of this clonotype. Its antigen remains unknown. TCRdb re-called the RT-PCR reads with MiXCR, one entry per CDR3 protein. The sample has around 570,000 distinct CDR3 sequences, under 9% seen once. Points from the study as a whole: The authors put forward the suggestion that each seasonal influenza vaccination may bring in only a limited number of new T cells.

Germline CDR1 KGHSH, CDR2 LQKENI. The length of the CDR3 is 16 residues. Trimming took 3 bases from V and 3 from J, leaving 18 bases between them. The sequence derives from a man between 45 and 75 years old who received an inactivated influenza vaccine. Material: PBMCs from blood, obtained less than 30 months after vaccination. The rearrangement joins TRBV18 to TRBJ2-7; TRBD2 might be the D (5 bases). CDR3 residues: CASSPLGSLSLYEQYF. CDR3 sequence (DNA): TGTGCCAGCTCACCGTTAGGGAGCCTCTCCCTCTACGAGCAGTACTTC.